This TCR beta chain is drawn from a study of cytomegalovirus exposure and HLA in healthy donors. Regarding the study as a whole: The study flagged fewer than 200 TCR beta chains as cytomegalovirus-associated. Equally common other TCR beta chains were less clonally expanded than HLA-associated ones, a later analysis found.

Concerning this clone: Its antigen is not identified.

PCR was performed using 60 Vbeta and 13 Jbeta primers. TCRdb's copy holds only in-frame clones and misses some; the assay was immunoSEQ multiplex PCR. This table has fewer than 90,000 clones, over 75% appearing once. The trim removed 0 bases at V and 9 bases at J, leaving 12 bases unmatched. CDR3 length: 18 residues. Germline CDR1 and CDR2: LGHNA and YNFKEQ. Sequencing was carried out using PBMCs. The V gene is TRBV4-2, the J gene TRBJ2-3; 13 bases line up with TRBD2. This TCR came from a male donor in good health and CMV-seropositive. CDR3 sequence (DNA): TGTGCCAGCAGCCAAGATCGGCTGGGACTAGCGGGATCTGGGACGCAGTATTTT. Residues: CASSQDRLGLAGSGTQYF.